What follows are 28 T cell receptor beta chains derived from one specimen sequenced in a study of T cells in Graves' hyperthyroidism and ophthalmopathy. From RNA transcripts, TCR beta CDR3 regions were amplified. A first-round RT-PCR of the TCR CDR3 used the HTBI primer set. TCRdb reprocessed the multiplex PCR reads via MiXCR and lists one record per CDR3 protein. The sample consists of 650,000 to 700,000 distinct CDR3 sequences, around a sixth of them appearing once. The sequenced sample was blood. These receptor sequences come from a man over 45 with Graves' hyperthyroidism.

This clonotype was counted only a few times. The chain carries TRBV3-1 and TRBJ2-1, with 9 bases identical to TRBD2. V lost 2 bases to trimming and J lost 3 bases; unmatched junction nucleotides: 11. Germline CDR1 and CDR2: LGHDT and YNNKEL (reference sequence). This CDR3 has 18 residues. CDR3 protein: CASSQPLLAGENYNEQFF. The CDR3 nucleotides are TGTGCCAGCAGCCAACCCCTTTTAGCGGGAGAGAACTACAATGAGCAGTTCTTC.

A word on this clonotype: A read error may explain this, as a much larger clone is one base away. The chain employs TRBV27 and TRBJ1-1; D is uncertain. The CDR3 totals 14 residues. Trimming shortened V by 5 bases and J by 3 bases, and 13 bases separated the two germline ends. CDR1 and CDR2 (germline): MNHEY, SMNVEV (reference sequence). CDR3 in amino acids: CASSGSSSHTEAFF. CDR3 bases: TGTGCCAGCAGTGGTTCCTCTTCTCACACTGAAGCTTTCTTT.

In its sample, this clonotype was seen many times. V usage is TRBV12-3 or TRBV12-4 and J usage is TRBJ2-1; 11 positions match TRBD1. There are 14 residues in the CDR3. J lost 10 bases, V lost 5 bases, and 7 bases had no gene match. The CDR3, as DNA: TGTGCCAGCAGTCTCGGACAGGGGGCTTGGGAGCAGTTCTTC. Translated, it gives CASSLGQGAWEQFF.

In this sample, this clonotype turned up a few times. This rearrangement joins TRBV7-3 to TRBJ2-2; no clear D. V was clipped by 1 base and J by 8 bases, with 5 bases between them. Germline CDR1 SGHTA, CDR2 FQGTGA. This CDR3 is 12 amino acids long. The CDR3 is CASSLSPGELFF. Written as DNA, the CDR3 is TGTGCCAGCAGCTTAAGTCCTGGGGAGCTGTTTTTT. Supplemented by reference TRBV7-3 and TRBJ2-2, the full variable domain reads GAGVSQTPSNKVTEKGKYVELRCDPISGHTALYWYRQSLGQGPEFLIYFQGTGAADDSGLPNDRFFAVRPEGSVSTLKIQRTERGDSAVYLCASSLSPGELFFGEGSRLTVL.

As concerns this clonotype: A much larger clone is a single base away; this may be a read error. For the CDR3, the DNA is TGTGCCAGCAGTCCGTCCCTCTGGACAGGGAGCTCCTACGAGCAGCACTTC. This encodes CASSPSLWTGSSYEQHF. The chain has TRBV28 and TRBJ2-7; TRBD1 matches at 8 bases. Germline CDR1 MDHEN, CDR2 SYDVKM. The CDR3 covers 17 residues.

The rearrangement uses TRBV5-6 and TRBJ2-7; D is unclear. CDR1 and CDR2 (germline): SGHDT, YYEEEE. CDR3 length equals 16 residues. The V end was cut by 4 bases, the J end by 0 bases, with 17 bases between. Here the CDR3 reads CASSPPPAELSYEQYF. The CDR3 DNA sequence: TGTGCCAGCAGCCCCCCCCCGGCTGAGCTCTCCTACGAGCAGTACTTC.

The chain links TRBV28 to TRBJ2-7, with 7 bases identical to TRBD1. Germline V CDR1 and CDR2: MDHEN, SYDVKM. This CDR3 has 14 residues. V shed 6 bases, J shed 3 bases, and the junction held 8 bases outside the gene matches. The DNA of the CDR3 is TGTGCCAGCAGCCCCGACCGACAGGGCTACGAGCAGTACTTC. This translates into CASSPDRQGYEQYF.

This clonotype has just a few counts. V usage is TRBV27 and J usage is TRBJ1-6; the match to TRBD1 covers 7 bases. This CDR3 is 16 amino acids long. The J segment lost 7 bases and the V segment lost 3 bases, leaving 9 bases of the junction unmatched. The germline V gene has CDR1 MNHEY and CDR2 SMNVEV (reference sequence). The CDR3 region is CASSFRKATGNSPLHF. Written as DNA, the CDR3 is TGTGCCAGCAGTTTTAGGAAGGCGACAGGGAATTCACCCCTCCACTTT.

This clonotype was recorded many times. Here the CDR3 reads CASSFQQGDPNTGELFF. The CDR3 DNA sequence: TGTGCCAGCAGCTTCCAACAGGGGGATCCGAACACCGGGGAGCTGTTTTTT. The chain combines TRBV2 with TRBJ2-2, with 8 bases aligning to TRBD1. The J segment lost 0 bases and the V segment lost 6 bases, leaving 9 bases of the junction unmatched. Per the germline V gene, CDR1 is SNHLY and CDR2 is FYNNEI. This CDR3 is 17 amino acids long. The full variable domain, with the rest looked up from reference TRBV2 and TRBJ2-2, is EPEVTQTPSHQVTQMGQEVILRCVPISNHLYFYWYRQILGQKVEFLVSFYNNEISEKSEIFDDQFSVERPDGSNFTLKIRSTKLEDSAMYFCASSFQQGDPNTGELFFGEGSRLTVL.

V and J are TRBV20-1 and TRBJ1-1; weak D call: TRBD1 (6 bases). The V end lost 5 bases, the J end lost 1 base, and 8 bases lay between the germline ends. Germline V gives CDR1 DFQATT, CDR2 SNEGSKA (reference sequence). This CDR3 contains 12 residues. CDR3 in amino acids: CSAVQGNTEAFF. The CDR3 coding sequence is TGCAGTGCTGTACAGGGGAACACTGAAGCTTTCTTT.

This sequence joins TRBV29-1 and TRBJ2-2; no reliable D call. Germline V gives CDR1 SQVTM, CDR2 ANQGSEA. Trimming removed 2 bases at V and 5 bases at J, with 18 bases between. The CDR3 extends over 16 amino acids. CDR3 nucleotide sequence: TGCAGCGTTGAACTAAGGAGCGAGATATTTACCGGGGAGCTGTTTTTT. This codes for CSVELRSEIFTGELFF.

In this sample, this clonotype turned up many times. V gene TRBV12-3 or TRBV12-4 combines with J gene TRBJ1-5; 12 bases fit TRBD1. The CDR3 extends over 15 amino acids. With 7 bases clipped from V and 6 bases from J, the junction kept 7 bases outside the gene matches. The CDR3 sequence is CASTRDRGLGQPQHF. The CDR3 DNA reads TGTGCCAGCACCCGGGACAGGGGGCTCGGTCAGCCCCAGCATTTT.

The sample holds a few counts of this clonotype. This chain uses TRBV11-2 with TRBJ2-7; 11 positions agree with TRBD1. Germline V lookup: CDR1 SGHAT, CDR2 FQNNGV. The trim removed 0 bases at V and 5 bases at J, leaving 3 bases unmatched. The CDR3 is 15 amino acids. CDR3 protein: CASSLDWTGGHEQYF. CDR3 nucleotides: TGTGCCAGCAGCTTAGATTGGACAGGGGGCCACGAGCAGTACTTC.

In nucleotides, the CDR3 is TGTGCCAGCAGCTCCCGACAGGGGGCGCAGCATGGGGCCAACGTCCTGACTTTC. This translates into CASSSRQGAQHGANVLTF. The V and J genes are TRBV7-9 and TRBJ2-6, with 10 bases aligning to TRBD1. J was trimmed by 3 bases and V by 4 bases; bases with no gene match: 9. Germline values: CDR1 SEHNR, CDR2 FQNEAQ (reference sequence). The CDR3 is 18 amino acids.

CDR3 bases: TGTGCCAGCAGTTACGGGACTCCGAACACTGAAGCTTTCTTT. Its protein is CASSYGTPNTEAFF. This chain uses TRBV6-2 or TRBV6-3 with TRBJ1-1, with D perhaps matching TRBD1 (5 bases). Germline assignment: CDR1 MNHEY and CDR2 SVGEGT. Trimming pared 2 bases from V and 1 base from J, leaving 8 bases between. The CDR3 totals 14 residues.

This clonotype was recorded once. This chain connects TRBV7-2 to TRBJ1-5, with D tentatively TRBD1 (5 bases). Germline-derived CDR1 and CDR2 are SGHTA and FQGNSA. Trimming removed 3 bases from V and 5 bases from J, with 14 bases in between. This CDR3 region has 15 residues. CDR3 residues: CASSLYPGRDQPQHF. CDR3 coding DNA: TGTGCCAGCAGCTTGTACCCAGGGAGGGATCAGCCCCAGCATTTT.

This clonotype was observed a handful of times. The J gene is TRBJ2-1, the V gene TRBV24-1; a possible D gene is TRBD2 (5 bases). The CDR3 extends over 15 amino acids. The ends were cut back, 6 bases at V and 6 bases at J, with 17 bases in the middle. Germline-derived CDR1 and CDR2 are KGHDR and SFDVKD. The CDR3 here is CATSIRTAGGNEQFF. The CDR3 DNA is TGTGCCACCAGTATAAGGACGGCGGGTGGCAATGAGCAGTTCTTC.

The gene calls are TRBV10-3 and TRBJ2-6; 7 positions match TRBD2. Germline assignment: CDR1 ENHRY and CDR2 SYGVKD. Germline trimming cut 11 bases from V and 0 bases from J; bases unmatched to any gene: 7. The CDR3 runs to 15 residues. The CDR3 loop is CASGEGISGANVLTF. The CDR3 nucleotides are TGTGCCTCGGGGGAGGGGATCTCTGGGGCCAACGTCCTGACTTTC.

This sequence joins TRBV28 and TRBJ1-5; no reliable D call. The V end lost 6 bases, the J end lost 0 bases, and 12 bases lay between the germline ends. This CDR3 comprises 15 residues. CDR1 and CDR2 (germline): MDHEN, SYDVKM. CDR3 in amino acids: CASRHSAGSNQPQHF. The CDR3 bases are TGTGCCAGCAGACATTCAGCTGGTAGCAATCAGCCCCAGCATTTT.

This clonotype has a count of ten or more. The chain combines TRBV12-3 or TRBV12-4 with TRBJ1-3; no reliable D call. CDR3 size: 13 residues. With 11 bases removed from V and 0 bases from J, the gap between germline ends came to 11 bases. The CDR3 DNA sequence: TGTGCCTCCAGGATTAGCTCTGGAAACACCATATATTTT. Translation gives CASRISSGNTIYF.

The rearrangement uses TRBV28 and TRBJ2-1; D call uncertain. The CDR3 spans 13 residues. Deletions cut 2 bases from V and 6 bases from J, with 8 bases between. Germline loops: CDR1 MDHEN, CDR2 SYDVKM. This CDR3 is CASSLKLSNEQFF. In nucleotides, the CDR3 is TGTGCCAGCAGTTTAAAACTGAGCAATGAGCAGTTCTTC.

The rearrangement uses TRBV28 and TRBJ1-1, with D possibly TRBD1 on 5 matching bases. V lost 5 bases, J lost 1 base, and 14 bases lay in between. CDR1 MDHEN and CDR2 SYDVKM come from the germline V gene. CDR3 length: 15 residues. CDR3 in DNA: TGTGCCAGCAGTACACTGGGGGAGGGGAACACTGAAGCTTTCTTT. This encodes CASSTLGEGNTEAFF.

This chain connects TRBV15 to TRBJ1-5; D might be TRBD1 (6 bases). V was shortened by 1 base and J by 0 bases, with 10 bases between the two germline ends. CDR1 is LNHNV, CDR2 YYDKDF, per germline (reference sequence). The CDR3 has 16 amino acids. The CDR3: CATSRGTGYSNQPQHF. CDR3 in DNA: TGTGCCACCAGCAGAGGTACAGGGTATAGCAATCAGCCCCAGCATTTT. The entire variable domain, with the rest obtained from reference TRBV15 and TRBJ1-5, is as follows: DAMVIQNPRYQVTQFGKPVTLSCSQTLNHNVMYWYQQKSSQAPKLLFHYYDKDFNNEADTPDNFQSRRPNTSFCFLDIRSPGLGDTAMYLCATSRGTGYSNQPQHFGDGTRLSIL.

In this sample, this clonotype turned up a few times. The chain combines TRBV29-1 with TRBJ2-7; D call uncertain. The CDR3 loop spans 13 amino acids. From germline, CDR1 is SQVTM and CDR2 ANQGSEA. V lost 3 bases, J lost 3 bases, and 12 bases lay in between. CDR3 sequence: CSVESQVSYEQYF. CDR3 bases: TGCAGCGTTGAGAGCCAAGTAAGCTACGAGCAGTACTTC.

The chain couples TRBV15 to TRBJ1-2, with 10 bases fitting TRBD1. With 5 bases clipped from V and 4 bases from J, the junction kept 7 bases outside the gene matches. The CDR3 is 15 residues long. Germline V CDR1 and CDR2: LNHNV, YYDKDF (reference sequence). CDR3 DNA: TGTGCCACCAGCGGAGGACAGGGGGGGCTCTATGGCTACACCTTC. It translates to CATSGGQGGLYGYTF.

This clonotype was observed a few times. As DNA, the CDR3 is TGCAGCGTTGAAGAGTCGAGAGGGACCACAGATACGCAGTATTTT. This gives the protein CSVEESRGTTDTQYF. This chain joins TRBV29-1 and TRBJ2-3; either TRBD1 or TRBD2 may fit D (5 bases each). The ends were cut back, 0 bases at V and 2 bases at J, with 12 bases in the middle. Germline CDR1 SQVTM, CDR2 ANQGSEA. This CDR3 has 15 amino acids.

There are a few counts of this clonotype. This sequence joins TRBV20-1 and TRBJ2-7, with 8 bases fitting TRBD2. CDR3 length: 16 residues. With 4 bases clipped from V and 5 bases from J, the junction kept 16 bases outside the gene matches. In germline, CDR1 is DFQATT, CDR2 SNEGSKA (reference sequence). The CDR3 reads CSAIPLSRAGVDEQYF. The CDR3 region has the DNA TGCAGTGCTATCCCACTTTCAAGAGCGGGAGTGGACGAGCAGTACTTC.

J is TRBJ2-7 and V is TRBV19, with D possibly being TRBD2 (6 bases). The CDR3 extends over 13 amino acids. Germline V gene data show CDR1 as LNHDA and CDR2 as SQIVND (reference sequence). V gave up 0 bases and J gave up 4 bases, with 7 bases separating them. Written as DNA, the CDR3 is TGTGCCAGTAGTATAGAGGGGAGGTACGAGCAGTACTTC. Translating it yields CASSIEGRYEQYF.